This T cell receptor beta chain was identified in a study of naive and memory T cell subsets. Study-wide points: Naive repertoires, especially CD8, held a few larger clonotypes, possibly memory cells re-expressing CD45RA.

Two oligonucleotides, mixed equimolar, formed the beta constant-region primer covering TRBC1 and TRBC2. The ligated cDNA underwent four PCR rounds using SP2 and nested alpha and beta constant-region primers. TCRdb re-derived calls from the UMI-ligation and nested PCR reads in MiXCR, one entry per CDR3 protein. Among 150,000 or so distinct CDR3 sequences listed, 22% were seen once. CD4 T cells were positively selected, then CD8 T cells from the CD4-negative fraction. There are 15 residues in the CDR3. Between the trimmed V and J ends, which lost 4 bases and 5 bases, there was a span of 17 bases. CDR1 is SGHAT, CDR2 FQNNGV, per germline. In regard to this clonotype: Its antigen is not known.

The TCR originated in a human donor in good health. This sequence joins TRBV11-2 and TRBJ1-2; D gene ambiguous. The sequenced material came from naive CD4+ T cells from blood. The chain's CDR3 is CASSSLRQAQYGYTF. The CDR3 coding sequence is TGTGCCAGCAGCTCACTCCGACAAGCCCAATATGGCTACACCTTC.